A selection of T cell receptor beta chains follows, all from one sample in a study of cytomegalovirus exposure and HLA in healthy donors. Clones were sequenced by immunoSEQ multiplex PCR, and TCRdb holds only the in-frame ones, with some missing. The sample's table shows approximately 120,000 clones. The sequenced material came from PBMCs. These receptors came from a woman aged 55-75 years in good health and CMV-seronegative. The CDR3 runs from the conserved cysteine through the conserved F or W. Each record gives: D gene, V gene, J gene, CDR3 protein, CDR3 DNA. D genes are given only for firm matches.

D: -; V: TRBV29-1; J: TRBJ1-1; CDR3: CSVEPQGIHTEAFF; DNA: TGCAGCGTTGAACCCCAGGGGATTCACACTGAAGCTTTCTTT
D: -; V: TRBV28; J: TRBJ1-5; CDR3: CASTDQGRGDQPQHF; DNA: TGTGCCAGCACCGATCAGGGCCGCGGGGATCAGCCCCAGCATTTT
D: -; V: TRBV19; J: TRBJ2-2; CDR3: CATRFLDKDTGELFF; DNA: TGTGCCACCCGGTTTCTCGACAAGGACACCGGGGAGCTGTTTTTT
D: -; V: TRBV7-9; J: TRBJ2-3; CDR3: CASSHTRSSTDTQYF; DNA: TGTGCCAGCAGCCACACTAGGTCGAGCACAGATACGCAGTATTTT
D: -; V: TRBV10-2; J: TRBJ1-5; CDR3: CASSDATGTINQPQHF; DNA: TGCGCCAGCAGTGACGCAACAGGGACCATAAATCAGCCCCAGCATTTT
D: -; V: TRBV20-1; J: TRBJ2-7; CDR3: CSARRGYEQYF; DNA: TGCAGTGCTAGAAGGGGCTACGAGCAGTACTTC
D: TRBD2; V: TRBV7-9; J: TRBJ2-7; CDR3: CASSGGTSGRDEQYF; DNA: TGTGCCAGCAGCGGGGGGACTAGCGGGAGAGACGAGCAGTACTTC
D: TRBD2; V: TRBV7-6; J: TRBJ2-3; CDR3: CASSLVAGGLTDTQYF; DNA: TGTGCCAGCAGCTTAGTTGCGGGGGGACTCACAGATACGCAGTATTTT
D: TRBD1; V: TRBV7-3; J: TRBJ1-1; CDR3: CASSRQGGNTEAFF; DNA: TGTGCCAGCAGCCGACAGGGTGGGAACACTGAAGCTTTCTTT
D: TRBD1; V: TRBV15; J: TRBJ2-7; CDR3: CATSSLRDRESYEQYF; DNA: TGTGCCACCAGCAGCCTGCGGGACAGGGAATCTTACGAGCAGTACTTC
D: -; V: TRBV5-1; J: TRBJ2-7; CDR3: CASSLFGMGESSYEQYF; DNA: TGCGCCAGCAGCTTGTTCGGGATGGGCGAAAGCTCCTACGAGCAGTACTTC
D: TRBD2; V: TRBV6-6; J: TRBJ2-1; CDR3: CASTIRLAGGMNEQFF; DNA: TGTGCCAGCACTATACGGCTAGCGGGAGGTATGAATGAGCAGTTCTTC
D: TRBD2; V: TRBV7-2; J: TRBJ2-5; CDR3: CASSLLLTSGGAGRVSQYF; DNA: TGTGCCAGCAGCTTATTACTGACTAGCGGGGGGGCCGGTCGTGTGAGCCAGTACTTC
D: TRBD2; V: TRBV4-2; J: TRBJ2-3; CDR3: CASSLWTSGRGDTQYF; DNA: TGTGCCAGCAGCCTATGGACTAGCGGGAGGGGAGATACGCAGTATTTT
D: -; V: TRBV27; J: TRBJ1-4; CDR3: CASSLQGLDEKLFF; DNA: TGTGCCAGCAGTCTCCAGGGACTGGATGAAAAACTGTTTTTT
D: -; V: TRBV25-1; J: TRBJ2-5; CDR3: CASSESRAGETQYF; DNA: TGTGCCAGCAGTGAATCGAGGGCCGGGGAGACCCAGTACTTC
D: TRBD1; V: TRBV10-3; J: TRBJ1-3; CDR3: CAIRDRGSNTIYF; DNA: TGTGCCATCAGGGACAGGGGGTCGAACACCATATATTTT
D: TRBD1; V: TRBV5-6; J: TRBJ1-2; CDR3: CASTWDRDYGYTF; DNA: TGTGCCAGCACCTGGGACAGGGACTATGGCTACACCTTC
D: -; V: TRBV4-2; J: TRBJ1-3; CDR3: CASSQDGANSGNTIYF; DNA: TGTGCCAGCAGCCAAGATGGGGCAAACTCTGGAAACACCATATATTTT
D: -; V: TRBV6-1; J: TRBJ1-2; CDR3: CASSERHGDYGYTF; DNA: TGTGCCAGCAGTGAGCGTCATGGAGACTATGGCTACACCTTC
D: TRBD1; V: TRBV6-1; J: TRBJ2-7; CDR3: CASSEMWRTGIYEQYF; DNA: TGTGCCAGCAGTGAGATGTGGAGGACAGGGATCTACGAGCAGTACTTC
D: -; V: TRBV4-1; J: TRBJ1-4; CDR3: CASSLRQSGEKLFF; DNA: TGCGCCAGCAGCCTCCGACAGAGTGGAGAAAAACTGTTTTTT
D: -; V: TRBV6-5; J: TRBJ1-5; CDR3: CASSYSGVMSNQPQHF; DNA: TGTGCCAGCAGTTACTCCGGGGTTATGAGCAATCAGCCCCAGCATTTT
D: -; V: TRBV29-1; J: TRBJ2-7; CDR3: CSVVGLAYEQYF; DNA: TGCAGCGTTGTAGGGCTAGCGTACGAGCAGTACTTC
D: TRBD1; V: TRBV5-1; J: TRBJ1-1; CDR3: CASSDSQGKTEAFF; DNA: TGCGCCAGCAGCGACTCACAGGGGAAAACTGAAGCTTTCTTT
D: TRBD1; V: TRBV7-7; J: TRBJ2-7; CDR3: CASSSKQGFEQYF; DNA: TGTGCTAGCAGCTCGAAACAGGGGTTCGAGCAGTACTTC
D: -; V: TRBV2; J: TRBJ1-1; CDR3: CASKAQGNTEAFF; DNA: TGTGCCAGCAAGGCGCAGGGGAACACTGAAGCTTTCTTT
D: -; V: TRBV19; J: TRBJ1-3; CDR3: CASSIPGLHSGNTIYF; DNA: TGTGCCAGTAGTATACCGGGACTCCACTCTGGAAACACCATATATTTT
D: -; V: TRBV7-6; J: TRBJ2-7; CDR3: CASSLTDTYEQYF; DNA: TGTGCCAGCAGCCTGACAGATACCTACGAGCAGTACTTC
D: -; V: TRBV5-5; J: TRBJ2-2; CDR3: CASSLTANTGELFF; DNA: TGTGCCAGCAGCTTGACAGCGAACACCGGGGAGCTGTTTTTT
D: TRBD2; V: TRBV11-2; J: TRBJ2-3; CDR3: CASSSGLAGVAGDTQYF; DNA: TGTGCCAGCAGCTCGGGACTAGCGGGAGTAGCTGGAGATACGCAGTATTTT
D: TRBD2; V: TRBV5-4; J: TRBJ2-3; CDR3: CASSLRSGTGGDTQYF; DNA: TGTGCCAGCAGCTTGAGGAGCGGTACGGGGGGTGATACGCAGTATTTT
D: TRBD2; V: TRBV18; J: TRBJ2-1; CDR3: CASSLRTSGAANEQFF; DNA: TGTGCCAGCTCACTCAGGACTAGCGGGGCGGCGAATGAGCAGTTCTTC
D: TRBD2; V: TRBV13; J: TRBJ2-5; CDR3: CASSLGVAGQASTQYF; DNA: TGTGCCAGCAGCTTAGGGGTAGCGGGCCAGGCCAGCACCCAGTACTTC
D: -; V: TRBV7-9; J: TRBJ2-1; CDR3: CASSLAGTYNEQFF; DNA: TGTGCCAGCAGCTTAGCGGGGACTTACAATGAGCAGTTCTTC
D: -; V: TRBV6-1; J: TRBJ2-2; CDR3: CASRLNTGELFF; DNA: TGTGCCAGCAGATTAAACACCGGGGAGCTGTTTTTT
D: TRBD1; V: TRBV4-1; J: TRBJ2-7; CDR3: CASSRQDRVDEQYF; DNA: TGCGCCAGCAGCCGCCAGGACAGGGTCGACGAGCAGTACTTC